The clone carrying this TCR beta chain was counted ten times or more. As yet, its antigen is unknown. The use of genomic DNA as template underpinned the TCR beta VDJ and CDR3 profiling. TCRdb passed the reads through MiXCR, listing each CDR3 protein once. The sample lists 100,000 to 150,000 distinct CDR3 sequences, around 46% occurring once. This record belongs to a study of CD8+CD57+ T cells in acquired aplastic anemia. Study context: Sorted cells (CD4+ and CD8+) yielded DNA amounts that averaged roughly 3.2 ug. Whole-study findings and limits: Patients did not significantly differ from controls in CD8+ Simpson's diversity.

Germline CDR1 SNHLY, CDR2 FYNNEI. The CDR3 consists of 12 residues. With 11 bases clipped from V and 3 bases from J, the junction kept 7 bases outside the gene matches. This sequence originates from a human donor in good health, serving as a control. Sequencing used sorted CD4+, CD8+, or CD8+CD57+ T cells (not recorded which) from PBMCs. The J gene is TRBJ2-7, the V gene TRBV2; TRBD2 agrees at 7 bases. Here the CDR3 reads CAGGESVYEQYF. In DNA, the CDR3 is TGTGCCGGGGGGGAGAGCGTCTACGAGCAGTACTTC.